This T cell receptor (beta chain) was sequenced for a study of spatial heterogeneity in lung cancer. Study-level findings and limits: Tumoral mutation counts were tracked by counts of expanded intratumoral alpha and beta TCRs.

Time point here: sample taken at primary tumor resection. The donors comprised approximately 72 untreated early-stage non-small cell lung cancer patients. Unsorted whole RNA from tumor, nontumor lung or frozen PBMC underwent sequencing. The CDR3 has 14 amino acids. Germline assignment: CDR1 LGHNA and CDR2 YSLEER. V dropped 4 bases and J dropped 6; count of bases not matched to a gene: 7. Each CDR3 protein is one row after TCRdb ran MiXCR on the 5' RACE reads. Among some 3,800 distinct CDR3 sequences, about a tenth were seen once, and the ten largest hold 25% to 30%. This clonotype qualifies as medium-sized. Its antigen is as yet unknown. The size of this beta chain means little, since it is a stray read in a library made for alpha chains.

Sequencing was performed on lung tumor tissue, taken at surgery. This clonotype was sampled from a male donor with early-stage non-small cell lung cancer. This chain links TRBV4-3 with TRBJ2-7; 9 bases are a match to TRBD1. As DNA, the CDR3 is TGCGCCAGCAGCCCCGGGGGACAGGGTCGCGAGCAGTACTTC. Its translation: CASSPGGQGREQYF.